This T cell receptor (beta chain) is drawn from a study of spatial heterogeneity in lung cancer. Time point in this sample: blood at routine non-recurrence follow-up after resection. Many counts were recorded for this clonotype. The V and J ends lost 4 bases and 0 bases respectively, with 8 bases between them. There are 14 residues in the CDR3. From the 5' RACE reads, TCRdb called clonotypes with MiXCR, one entry per CDR3 protein. Of about 46,000 distinct CDR3 sequences in the sample, 10% to 15% were seen once. The sequences come from PBMCs, collected at follow-up. The clonotype was recovered from a male donor with early-stage non-small cell lung cancer. V is TRBV12-3 or TRBV12-4 and J is TRBJ2-3; no definite D call. CDR3 DNA sequence: TGTGCCAGCAGTTATTTGGGCAGCACAGATACGCAGTATTTT. It codes for CASSYLGSTDTQYF.